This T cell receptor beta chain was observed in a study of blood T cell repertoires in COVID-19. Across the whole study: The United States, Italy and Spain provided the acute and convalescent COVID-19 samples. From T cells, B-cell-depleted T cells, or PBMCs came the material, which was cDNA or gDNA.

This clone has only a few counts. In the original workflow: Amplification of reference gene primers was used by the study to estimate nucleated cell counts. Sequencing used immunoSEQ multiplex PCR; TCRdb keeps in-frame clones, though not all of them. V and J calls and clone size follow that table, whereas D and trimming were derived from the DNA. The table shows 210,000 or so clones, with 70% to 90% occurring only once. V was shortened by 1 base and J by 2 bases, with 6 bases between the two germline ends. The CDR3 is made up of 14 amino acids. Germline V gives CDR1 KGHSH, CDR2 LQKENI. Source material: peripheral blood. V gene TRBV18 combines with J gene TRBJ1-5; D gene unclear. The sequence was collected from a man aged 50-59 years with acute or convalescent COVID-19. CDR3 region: CASSPLEGNQPQHF. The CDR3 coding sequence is TGTGCCAGCTCACCACTCGAGGGCAATCAGCCCCAGCATTTT.